This TCR beta chain was profiled in a study of blood T cells in healthy people across ages. Points from the study as a whole: Donor CMV status was unknown, possibly confounding expanded clonotype changes. Estimates drawn from one million T cells were deemed to understate diversity. Leaving the PBMCs unsorted stopped any conclusive comparison of naive versus antigen-experienced cells.

Regarding this clonotype: The antigen is unknown.

It was with a sample-barcoded 5' primer and a J-beta primer mix that a second PCR of about 6 to 12 cycles was run. TCRdb ran MiXCR on the 5' RACE reads and lists one entry per CDR3 protein. Found here are just under 900,000 distinct CDR3 sequences, 29% of them singletons; the top ten hold 17%. Germline values: CDR1 LGHDT, CDR2 YNNKEL (reference sequence). Trimming removed 1 base from V and 0 bases from J, with 12 bases in between. The CDR3 spans 16 residues. Per-sample PBMC isolation yielded at least 6.5 million cells. The chain combines TRBV3-1 with TRBJ2-5; unclear D gene. Sequencing was carried out using blood. The origin of this receptor is a woman of 80 years or more in good health. CDR3 coding DNA: TGTGCCAGCAGCCAAGTGTTTGGCGAATACCAAGAGACCCAGTACTTC. This codes for CASSQVFGEYQETQYF.